Listed below are T cell receptor beta chains from one sample, sequenced in a study of CD8+ T cells in alopecia areata. The table came from immunoSEQ multiplex PCR; TCRdb's copy has only in-frame clones and leaves some out. The table shows about 190,000 clones, with less than 65% occurring only once. Sequencing used CD4+ T cells sorted from blood, obtained at week 24, from a patient treated with tofacitinib. These receptors originate from a human donor with alopecia areata. Each CDR3 is given with its conserved first and last residue. D genes are given only for firm matches. Size is stated for part of the rows, as once, few or many counts, or as a class when the clone is expanded.

>TRBJ1-1|TRBV6-6|NA|NA
CASSYSSPNTEAFF
TGTGCCAGCAGTTACTCCAGCCCGAACACTGAAGCTTTCTTT
>TRBJ1-2|TRBV29-1|NA|TRBD1
CSVSTGNYGYTF
TGCAGCGTCTCGACAGGGAACTATGGCTACACCTTC
>TRBJ2-5|TRBV5-1|NA|NA
CASSLDETQYF
TGCGCCAGCAGCTTGGACGAGACCCAGTACTTC
>TRBJ1-2|TRBV29-1|NA|TRBD1
CSVVQQGGINGYTF
TGCAGCGTTGTTCAACAGGGGGGTATCAATGGCTACACCTTC
>TRBJ1-6|TRBV6-5|NA|TRBD1
CASSPGTGGSPLHF
TGTGCCAGCAGCCCCGGGACAGGGGGCTCACCCCTCCACTTT
>TRBJ1-2|TRBV6-5|NA|NA
CASSPGGADYGYTF
TGTGCCAGCAGCCCGGGAGGGGCGGACTATGGCTACACCTTC
>TRBJ1-1|TRBV29-1|NA|TRBD1
CSVTGAEAFF
TGCAGCGTGACAGGGGCTGAAGCTTTCTTT
>TRBJ2-7|TRBV19|few|NA
CASSRRGLYEQYF
TGTGCCAGTAGTCGTAGGGGACTTTACGAGCAGTACTTC
>TRBJ2-3|TRBV27|NA|TRBD2
CASSLGLAGGTDTQYF
TGTGCCAGCAGTTTAGGGCTAGCGGGGGGCACAGATACGCAGTATTTT
>TRBJ1-4|TRBV7-2|once|NA
CASSFAPGGKVEKLFF
TGTGCCAGCAGCTTTGCCCCTGGGGGAAAGGTTGAAAAACTGTTTTTT
>TRBJ2-3|TRBV4-2|few|TRBD2
CASSQGASGGTTDTQYF
TGTGCCAGCAGCCAAGGGGCTAGCGGGGGGACCACAGATACGCAGTATTTT
>TRBJ1-1|TRBV9|NA|NA
CASSVAGTPNTEAFF
TGTGCCAGCAGCGTAGCCGGGACACCGAACACTGAAGCTTTCTTT
>TRBJ2-1|TRBV7-2|few|NA
CASSLKVEQFF
TGTGCCAGCAGCTTAAAGGTAGAGCAGTTCTTC